The source of this TCR beta chain is a study of T cells after yellow fever vaccination. Study information: Fractions containing few cells were prepared with SMART-Seq v4 Ultra Low Input. The study's findings and limits: Weaker overall was a secondary response that nonetheless peaked faster, on day 5 versus 15. Overlap between CD4 and CD8 compartments was detected for a small share of clonotypes.

This clonotype was seen more than once but under ten times. The target antigen is unknown. V lost 5 bases and J lost 6; bases outside the gene matches: 10. The CDR3 spans 16 residues. The germline V gene encodes CDR1 SEHNR and CDR2 FQNEAQ (reference sequence). Template switching with 5'RACE generated the TCR cDNA and added a universal primer site and UMIs. Each CDR3 protein is one row after TCRdb ran MiXCR on the 5' RACE reads. The data show under 150,000 distinct CDR3 sequences, 12% to 15% seen once. This receptor was identified in a man between 18 and 35 years old who received the YFV17D yellow fever vaccine. The specimen comprised CD8+ T cells sorted from PBMCs, sampled 5 days after the yellow fever booster vaccination. The genes are TRBV7-9 and TRBJ2-6; 7 bases map to TRBD1. The CDR3 coding sequence is TGTGCCAGCAGCCGACTCGACAGGGTCCTGGCCAACGTCCTGACTTTC. Translating it yields CASSRLDRVLANVLTF.